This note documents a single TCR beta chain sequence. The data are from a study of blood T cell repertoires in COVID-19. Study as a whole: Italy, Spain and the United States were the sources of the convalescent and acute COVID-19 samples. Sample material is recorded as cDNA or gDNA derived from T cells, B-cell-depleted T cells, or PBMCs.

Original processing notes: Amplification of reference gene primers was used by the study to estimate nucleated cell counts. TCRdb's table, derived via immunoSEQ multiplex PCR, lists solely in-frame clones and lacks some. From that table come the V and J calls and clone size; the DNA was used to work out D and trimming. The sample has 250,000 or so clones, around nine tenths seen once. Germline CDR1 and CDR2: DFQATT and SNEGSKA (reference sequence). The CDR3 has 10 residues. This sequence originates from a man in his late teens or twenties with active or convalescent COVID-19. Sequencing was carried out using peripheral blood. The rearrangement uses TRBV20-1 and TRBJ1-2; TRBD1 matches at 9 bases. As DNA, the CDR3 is TGCGCGGACAGGGGAGATGGCTACACCTTC. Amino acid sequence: CADRGDGYTF.